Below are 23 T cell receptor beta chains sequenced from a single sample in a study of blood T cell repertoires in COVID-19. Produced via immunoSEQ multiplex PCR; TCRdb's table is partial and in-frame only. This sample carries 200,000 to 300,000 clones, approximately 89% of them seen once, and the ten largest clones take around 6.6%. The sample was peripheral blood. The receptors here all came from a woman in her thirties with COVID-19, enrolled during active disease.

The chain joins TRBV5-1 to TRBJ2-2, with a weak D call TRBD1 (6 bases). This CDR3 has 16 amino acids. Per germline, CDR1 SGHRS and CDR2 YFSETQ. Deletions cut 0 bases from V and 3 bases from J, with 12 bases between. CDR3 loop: CASSLEGQPDTGELFF. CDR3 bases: TGCGCCAGCAGCTTGGAAGGACAGCCGGACACCGGGGAGCTGTTTTTT.

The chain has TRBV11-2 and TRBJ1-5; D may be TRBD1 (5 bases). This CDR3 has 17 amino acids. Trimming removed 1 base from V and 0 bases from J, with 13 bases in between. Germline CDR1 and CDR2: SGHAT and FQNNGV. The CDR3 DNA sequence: TGTGCCAGCAGCTTAGGCCCAGGGTGGACTAGCAATCAGCCCCAGCATTTT. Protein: CASSLGPGWTSNQPQHF.

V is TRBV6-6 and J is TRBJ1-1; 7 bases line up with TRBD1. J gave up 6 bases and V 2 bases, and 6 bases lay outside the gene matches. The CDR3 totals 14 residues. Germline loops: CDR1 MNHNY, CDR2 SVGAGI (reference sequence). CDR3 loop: CASSYGTGAAEAFF. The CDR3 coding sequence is TGTGCCAGCAGTTACGGAACAGGGGCGGCTGAAGCTTTCTTT.

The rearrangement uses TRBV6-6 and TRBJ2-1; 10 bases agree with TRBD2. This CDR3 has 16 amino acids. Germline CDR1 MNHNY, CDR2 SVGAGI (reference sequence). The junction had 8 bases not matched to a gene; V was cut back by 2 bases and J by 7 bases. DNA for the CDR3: TGTGCCAGCAGTTACCAACTAGCGGGATCGCGGAATGAGCAGTTCTTC. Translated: CASSYQLAGSRNEQFF.

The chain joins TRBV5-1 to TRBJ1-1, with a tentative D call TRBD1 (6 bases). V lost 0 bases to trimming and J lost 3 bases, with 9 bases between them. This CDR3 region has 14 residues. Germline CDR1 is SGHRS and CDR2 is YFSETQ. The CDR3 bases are TGCGCCAGCAGCTTGGACCAGGGGCACACTGAAGCTTTCTTT. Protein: CASSLDQGHTEAFF.

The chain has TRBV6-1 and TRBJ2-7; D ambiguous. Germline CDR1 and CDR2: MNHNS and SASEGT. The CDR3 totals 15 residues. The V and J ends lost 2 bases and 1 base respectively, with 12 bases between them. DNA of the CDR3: TGTGCCAGCAGTGAATGGCGACTGATTTCCTACGAGCAGTACTTC. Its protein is CASSEWRLISYEQYF.

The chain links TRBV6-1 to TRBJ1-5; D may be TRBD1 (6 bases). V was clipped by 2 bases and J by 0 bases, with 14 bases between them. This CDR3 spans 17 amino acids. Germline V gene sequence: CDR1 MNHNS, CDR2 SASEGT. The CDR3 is CASSETWTAVSNQPQHF. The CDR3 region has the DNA TGTGCCAGCAGTGAAACGTGGACAGCCGTTAGCAATCAGCCCCAGCATTTT.

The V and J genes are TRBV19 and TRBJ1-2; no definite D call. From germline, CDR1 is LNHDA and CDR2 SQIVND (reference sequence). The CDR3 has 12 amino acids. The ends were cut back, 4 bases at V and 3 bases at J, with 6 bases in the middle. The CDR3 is CASSRADYGYTF. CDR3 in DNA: TGTGCCAGTAGTAGGGCAGACTATGGCTACACCTTC.

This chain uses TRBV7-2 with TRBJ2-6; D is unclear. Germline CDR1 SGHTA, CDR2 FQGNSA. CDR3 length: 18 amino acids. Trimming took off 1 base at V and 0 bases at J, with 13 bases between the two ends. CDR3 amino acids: CASSLVSRLSSGANVLTF. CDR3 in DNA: TGTGCCAGCAGCTTAGTAAGCAGACTTAGCTCTGGGGCCAACGTCCTGACTTTC.

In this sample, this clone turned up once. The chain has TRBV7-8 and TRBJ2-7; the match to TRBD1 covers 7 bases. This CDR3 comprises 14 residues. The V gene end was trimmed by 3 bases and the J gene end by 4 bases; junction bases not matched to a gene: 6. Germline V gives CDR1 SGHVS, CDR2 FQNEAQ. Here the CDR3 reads CASSFPTGVYEQYF. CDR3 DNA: TGTGCCAGCAGCTTCCCCACAGGGGTATACGAGCAGTACTTC.

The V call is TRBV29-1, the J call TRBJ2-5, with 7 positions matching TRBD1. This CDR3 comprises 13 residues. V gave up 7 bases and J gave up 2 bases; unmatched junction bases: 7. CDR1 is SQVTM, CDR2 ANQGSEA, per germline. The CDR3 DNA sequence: TGCAGCGACGAGGGGACAGCACAAGAGACCCAGTACTTC. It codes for CSDEGTAQETQYF.

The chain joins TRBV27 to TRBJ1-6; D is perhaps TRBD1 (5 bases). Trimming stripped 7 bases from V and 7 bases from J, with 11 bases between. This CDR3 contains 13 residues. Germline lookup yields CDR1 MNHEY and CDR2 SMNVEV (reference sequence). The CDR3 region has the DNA TGTGCCAGCATGGGGCCGACGAATTCACCCCTCCACTTT. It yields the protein CASMGPTNSPLHF.

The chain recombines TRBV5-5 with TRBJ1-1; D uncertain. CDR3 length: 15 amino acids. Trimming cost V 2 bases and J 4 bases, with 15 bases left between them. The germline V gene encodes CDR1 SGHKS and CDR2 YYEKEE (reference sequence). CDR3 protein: CASSFGVGFGTEAFF. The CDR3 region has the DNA TGTGCCAGCAGCTTCGGGGTAGGGTTCGGCACTGAAGCTTTCTTT.

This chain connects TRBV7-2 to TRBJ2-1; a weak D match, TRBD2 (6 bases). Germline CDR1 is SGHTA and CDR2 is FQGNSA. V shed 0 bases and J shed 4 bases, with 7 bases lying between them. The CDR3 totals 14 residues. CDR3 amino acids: CASSLAGRYNEQFF. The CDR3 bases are TGTGCCAGCAGCTTAGCAGGGAGGTACAATGAGCAGTTCTTC.

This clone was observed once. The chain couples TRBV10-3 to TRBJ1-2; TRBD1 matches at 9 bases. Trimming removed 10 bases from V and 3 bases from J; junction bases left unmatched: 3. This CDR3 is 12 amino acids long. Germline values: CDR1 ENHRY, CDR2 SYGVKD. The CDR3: CATRDRDYGYTF. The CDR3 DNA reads TGTGCCACCAGGGACAGGGACTATGGCTACACCTTC.

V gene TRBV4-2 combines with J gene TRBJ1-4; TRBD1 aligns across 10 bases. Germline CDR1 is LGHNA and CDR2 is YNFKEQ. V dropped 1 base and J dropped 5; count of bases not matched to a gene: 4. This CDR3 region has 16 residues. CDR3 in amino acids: CASSQAGTGENEKLFF. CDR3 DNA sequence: TGTGCCAGCAGCCAAGCCGGGACAGGGGAAAATGAAAAACTGTTTTTT.

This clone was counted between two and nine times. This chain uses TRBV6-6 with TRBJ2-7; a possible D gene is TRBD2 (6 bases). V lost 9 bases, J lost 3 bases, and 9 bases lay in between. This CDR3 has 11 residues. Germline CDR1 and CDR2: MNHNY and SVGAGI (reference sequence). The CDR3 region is CASTAGYEQYV. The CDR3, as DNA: TGTGCCAGTACAGCGGGCTACGAGCAGTACGTC.

CDR3 sequence: CASSLAPSGLTDTQYF. CDR3 nucleotides: TGTGCCAGCAGCTTAGCCCCTAGCGGGCTAACAGATACGCAGTATTTT. V is TRBV7-8 and J is TRBJ2-3; TRBD2 matches at 8 bases. J was trimmed by 3 bases and V by 0 bases; bases with no gene match: 5. The germline CDR1 and CDR2 sequences are SGHVS and FQNEAQ. This CDR3 has 16 amino acids. The full variable domain, its missing parts supplied by reference TRBV7-8 and TRBJ2-3, is GAGVSQSPRYKVAKRGQDVALRCDPISGHVSLFWYQQALGQGPEFLTYFQNEAQLDKSGLPSDRFFAERPEGSVSTLKIQRTQQEDSAVYLCASSLAPSGLTDTQYFGPGTRLTVL.

CDR3 coding DNA: TGTGCCAGCAGCTTGGCGAGCGGGAATAACAATGAGCAGTTCTTC. Translated: CASSLASGNNNEQFF. The chain has TRBV5-4 and TRBJ2-1, with 7 bases lining up with TRBD2. From germline, CDR1 is SGHNT and CDR2 YYREEE (reference sequence). With V trimmed by 0 bases and J by 5 bases, 5 bases remained unmatched. The CDR3 sequence is 15 residues long. Looking up the rest from reference TRBV5-4 and TRBJ2-1 gives the full variable domain: ETGVTQSPTHLIKTRGQQVTLRCSSQSGHNTVSWYQQALGQGPQFIFQYYREEENGRGNFPPRFSGLQFPNYSSELNVNALELDDSALYLCASSLASGNNNEQFFGPGTRLTVL.

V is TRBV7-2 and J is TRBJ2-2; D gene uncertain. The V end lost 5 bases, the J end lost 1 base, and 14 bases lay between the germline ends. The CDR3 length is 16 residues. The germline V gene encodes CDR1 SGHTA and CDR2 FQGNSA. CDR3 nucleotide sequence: TGTGCCAGCAGCCAACAACCCGCAGAGAACACCGGGGAGCTGTTTTTT. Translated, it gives CASSQQPAENTGELFF. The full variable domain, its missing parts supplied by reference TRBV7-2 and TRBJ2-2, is GAGVSQSPSNKVTEKGKDVELRCDPISGHTALYWYRQSLGQGLEFLIYFQGNSAPDKSGLPSDRFSAERTGGSVSTLTIQRTQQEDSAVYLCASSQQPAENTGELFFGEGSRLTVL.

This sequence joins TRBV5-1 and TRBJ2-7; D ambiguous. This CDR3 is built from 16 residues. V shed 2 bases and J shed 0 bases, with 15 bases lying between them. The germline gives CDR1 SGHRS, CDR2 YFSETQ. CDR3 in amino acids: CASSFLKTESSYEQYV. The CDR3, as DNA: TGCGCCAGCAGCTTCCTAAAGACGGAGAGCTCCTACGAGCAGTACGTC.

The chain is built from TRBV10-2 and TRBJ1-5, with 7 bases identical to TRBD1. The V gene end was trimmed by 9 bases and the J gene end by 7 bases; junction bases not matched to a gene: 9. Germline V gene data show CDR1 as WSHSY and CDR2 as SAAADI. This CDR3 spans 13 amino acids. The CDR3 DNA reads TGCGCCAGTTCTGACAGGGCACGGCAGCCCCAGCATTTT. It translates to CASSDRARQPQHF.

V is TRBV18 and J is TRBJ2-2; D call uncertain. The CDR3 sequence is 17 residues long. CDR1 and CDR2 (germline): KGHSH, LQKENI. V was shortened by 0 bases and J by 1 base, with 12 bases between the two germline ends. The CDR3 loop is CASSPPRGERNTGELFF. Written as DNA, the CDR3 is TGTGCCAGCTCACCACCGAGAGGCGAAAGGAACACCGGGGAGCTGTTTTTT.